This TCR beta chain was recorded in a study of Graves' ophthalmopathy and Graves' hyperthyroidism. About the research overall: The collection of peripheral blood took place at initial diagnosis, before any treatment.

In this sample, this clonotype turned up many times. The V end lost 4 bases, the J end lost 1 base, and 7 bases lay between the germline ends. Germline CDR1 SQVTM, CDR2 ANQGSEA. The CDR3 extends over 13 amino acids. CDR3 regions of TCR beta were amplified from RNA transcripts. First-round RT-PCR employed HTBI primers, with a second-round multiplex PCR after it. TCRdb re-called the multiplex PCR reads with MiXCR, one entry per CDR3 protein. The sample gives about 740,000 distinct CDR3 sequences, around 40% of which show up once; 44% is in the top ten. The origin of this receptor is an adult man with Graves' ophthalmopathy. The specimen was peripheral blood. This chain uses TRBV29-1 with TRBJ2-2; perhaps TRBD2 as D (5 bases). The CDR3 protein is CSVVGENTGELFF. CDR3 DNA: TGCAGCGTTGTCGGGGAGAACACCGGGGAGCTGTTTTTT.